This TCR beta chain was obtained from a study of CD8 T cells in Susac syndrome. Blood CD8+ and CD4+ T cells underwent high-throughput TCR beta sequencing. The study used treatment-naive patients who had stable or active relapsing-remitting disease as multiple sclerosis controls. The authors negatively isolated CD8+ and CD4+ T cells and FACS-enriched TEMRA cells. Reverse transcription of about 0.5 to 1 ug RNA was carried out with random hexamers. Coverage of TCR beta CDR3 amplification by immunoSEQ multiplex PCR extended to 54 Vbeta and 13 Jbeta. TCRdb recomputed calls from the immunoSEQ multiplex PCR reads with MiXCR, one row per CDR3 protein. The sample consists of hundreds of thousands of distinct CDR3 sequences, 89% of them appearing once. Germline V gene sequence: CDR1 SQVTM, CDR2 ANQGSEA. Trimming stripped 3 bases from V and 0 bases from J, with 9 bases between. The CDR3 runs to 14 residues.

This receptor was identified in a human donor with multiple sclerosis. Material: CD8+ T cells from PBMCs. The gene calls are TRBV29-1 and TRBJ2-1; D may be TRBD1 (5 bases). CDR3 nucleotides: TGCAGCGTTGAGGAACAGGACTCCTACAATGAGCAGTTCTTC. Translating it yields CSVEEQDSYNEQFF.